A single sample is the source of the 19 T cell receptor beta chains below, sequenced in a study of cytotoxic CD8 clonotypes in ibrutinib-treated CLL (dated by TCRdb to 2020 to 2022). Library construction relied on the immunoSEQ multiplex PCR assay. In its TCRdb copy, this immuneACCESS table keeps in-frame sequences only and misses some clones. Where compared with another copy, unresolved V genes explain less than half of these, and the others have no known cause. In all, the sample holds roughly 190,000 clones, and around three quarters of those were seen once. The biggest ten clones account for over 10% of the sample. Taken with the paper, the label for time point translates to: around 2 years on ibrutinib. Sequencing used PBMCs, obtained after 24 months of ibrutinib treatment. The receptors originated from a human donor with chronic lymphocytic leukemia.

The gene calls are TRBV10-3 and TRBJ2-7; possibly TRBD1 or TRBD2 for D (5 bases each). The CDR3 is 19 amino acids. V dropped 3 bases and J dropped 0 bases, with 24 bases sitting between them. Germline values: CDR1 ENHRY, CDR2 SYGVKD. CDR3 sequence: CAISETPGRTSTNSYEQYF. The CDR3 DNA reads as TGTGCCATCAGTGAAACCCCGGGACGGACCTCGACAAACTCCTACGAGCAGTACTTC.

V usage is TRBV7-9 and J usage is TRBJ2-7, with D hard to call. V lost 2 bases and J lost 7, with 12 bases in between. Germline CDR1 SEHNR, CDR2 FQNEAQ (reference sequence). This CDR3 is 13 amino acids long. This CDR3 reads CASSLSSAAEQYF. CDR3 nucleotide sequence: TGTGCCAGCAGCTTAAGTTCCGCGGCAGAGCAGTACTTC.

The chain joins TRBV13 to TRBJ1-3; 7 bases fit TRBD1. The CDR3 covers 14 residues. V lost 6 bases, J lost 0 bases, and 2 bases stayed unmatched. Germline assignment: CDR1 PRHDT and CDR2 FYEKMQ (reference sequence). In DNA, the CDR3 is TGTGCCAGCAGGGACAGGCACTCTGGAAACACCATATATTTT. Translating it yields CASRDRHSGNTIYF.

Concerning this clone: The junction does not match germline at one end; this may be a read error. V gene TRBV6-1 combines with J gene TRBJ1-2; 7 bases align to TRBD1. The V gene's germline CDR1 is MNHNS and CDR2 SASEGT. CDR3 size: 14 residues. CDR3 sequence: CASIEDRVAYGYTF. Here the CDR3 DNA reads TGTGCCAGCATTGAAGACAGGGTTGCCTATGGCTACACCTTC.

The V call is TRBV27, the J call TRBJ2-7; D possibly corresponds to TRBD1 (6 bases). The CDR3 contains 13 residues. V was trimmed by 2 bases and J by 2 bases, leaving 7 bases between them. Germline values: CDR1 MNHEY, CDR2 SMNVEV (reference sequence). The DNA for the CDR3 is TGTGCCAGCAGTTTAACAGGGCCCTACGAGCAGTACTTC. Its translation is CASSLTGPYEQYF.

This clone came up once. The CDR3, as DNA: TGTGCCAGCAGCTTAACACCAACCTACGAGCAGTACTTC. Translated, it gives CASSLTPTYEQYF. This rearrangement joins TRBV7-8 to TRBJ2-7; D unresolved. Germline values: CDR1 SGHVS, CDR2 FQNEAQ. V was shortened by 2 bases and J by 2 bases, with 7 bases between the two germline ends. CDR3 length: 13 residues.

This clone was recorded a few times. The CDR3 loop is CASSLADLNEQFF. The CDR3 DNA sequence: TGTGCCAGTTCCCTAGCGGACCTCAATGAGCAGTTCTTC. V is TRBV4-2 and J is TRBJ2-1; 7 bases line up with TRBD2. CDR1 and CDR2 from the germline V gene are LGHNA and YNFKEQ. V shed 9 bases, J shed 6 bases, and the junction held 8 bases outside the gene matches. The CDR3 is 13 residues long.

This clone was observed once. The chain recombines TRBV5-4 with TRBJ2-5; 8 bases map to TRBD2. J lost 5 bases, V lost 3 bases, and 9 bases had no gene match. Germline V CDR1 and CDR2: SGHNT, YYREEE (reference sequence). The CDR3 spans 15 residues. Here the CDR3 DNA reads TGTGCCAGCAGCTGGGTTGCGGGGGGAAAGGAGACCCAGTACTTC. It codes for CASSWVAGGKETQYF.

The chain is built from TRBV30 and TRBJ2-7; no firm D call. The germline V gene encodes CDR1 GTSNPN and CDR2 SVGIG (reference sequence). Trimming left V 2 bases short and J 4 bases short, with 6 bases between. CDR3 length equals 11 residues. Here the CDR3 DNA reads TGTGCCTGGAGTATCAGGTACGAGCAGTACTTC. Its translation is CAWSIRYEQYF. Full variable domain (missing parts from reference TRBV30 and TRBJ2-7): SQTIHQWPATLVQPVGSPLSLECTVEGTSNPNLYWYRQAAGRGLQLLFYSVGIGQISSEVPQNLSASRPQDRQFILSSKKLLLSDSGFYLCAWSIRYEQYFGPGTRLTVT.

This clone was observed a few times. This chain connects TRBV18 to TRBJ1-3, with 7 bases that match TRBD1. From germline, CDR1 is KGHSH and CDR2 LQKENI. The V and J ends lost 6 bases and 0 bases, in that order; junction bases with no gene match: 8. The CDR3 runs 16 residues. CDR3 region: CASSEGQMSSGNTIYF. CDR3 DNA: TGTGCCAGCTCCGAGGGACAGATGAGCTCTGGAAACACCATATATTTT.

The gene calls are TRBV7-3 and TRBJ1-1, with D uncertain. The CDR3 loop spans 14 amino acids. The V and J ends lost 5 bases and 9 bases respectively, with 19 bases between them. Germline V lookup: CDR1 SGHTA, CDR2 FQGTGA. The CDR3 DNA reads as TGTGCCAGCAGCGACTTAGTACCCGACCGCCAAGCTTTCTTT. Its translation: CASSDLVPDRQAFF.

The chain is built from TRBV7-6 and TRBJ2-1; a weak D match, TRBD1 (5 bases). V was clipped by 3 bases and J by 1 base, with 10 bases between them. In germline, CDR1 is SGHVS, CDR2 FNYEAQ. The CDR3 runs 15 residues. The CDR3 DNA is TGTGCCAGCAGCTTGGGCAGGGCGTCCTACAATGAGCAGTTCTTC. The encoded protein is CASSLGRASYNEQFF.

The rearrangement links TRBV5-4 to TRBJ2-7, with a weak D call TRBD1 (6 bases). The CDR3 contains 13 residues. Trimming stripped 10 bases from V and 0 bases from J, with 14 bases between. Per germline, CDR1 SGHNT and CDR2 YYREEE (reference sequence). The CDR3 nucleotides are TGTGCCGTTAGACAGGAGAGCTCCTACGAGCAGTACTTC. It encodes CAVRQESSYEQYF.

The chain joins TRBV5-4 to TRBJ2-5; 9 bases are a match to TRBD2. After removal of 1 base from V and 2 bases from J, the junction contained 3 bases not matched to a gene. The CDR3 length is 15 residues. CDR1 is SGHNT and CDR2 is YYREEE in the germline V gene (reference sequence). In DNA, the CDR3 is TGTGCCAGCAGCTTGAAAGCGGGAGGACAAGAGACCCAGTACTTC. Encoded protein: CASSLKAGGQETQYF.

This clone was observed a handful of times. This chain uses TRBV19 with TRBJ2-7; D not certain. The germline V gene encodes CDR1 LNHDA and CDR2 SQIVND (reference sequence). This CDR3 region has 14 residues. Trimming removed 3 bases at V and 3 bases at J, with 12 bases between. The CDR3 DNA sequence: TGTGCCAGTAGTATGGTGATGCAAGGCTACGAGCAGTACTTC. It codes for CASSMVMQGYEQYF. The variable domain in full, completed from reference TRBV19 and TRBJ2-7, reads DGGITQSPKYLFRKEGQNVTLSCEQNLNHDAMYWYRQDPGQGLRLIYYSQIVNDFQKGDIAEGYSVSREKKESFPLTVTSAQKNPTAFYLCASSMVMQGYEQYFGPGTRLTVT.

This sequence joins TRBV18 and TRBJ2-1, with 9 bases identical to TRBD1. The CDR3 runs to 16 residues. V lost 3 bases and J lost 6; bases outside the gene matches: 9. In germline, CDR1 is KGHSH, CDR2 LQKENI. CDR3 region: CASSPPGQGPFNEQFF. In DNA, the CDR3 is TGTGCCAGCTCACCTCCGGGACAGGGACCTTTCAATGAGCAGTTCTTC.

The chain employs TRBV5-8 and TRBJ2-5, with D uncertain. Germline CDR1 is SGHTS and CDR2 is YDEGEE. Trimming cost V 0 bases and J 2 bases, with 11 bases left between them. The CDR3 length is 15 residues. The CDR3 reads CASSLGVWDQETQYF. CDR3 in DNA: TGTGCCAGCAGCTTGGGGGTTTGGGATCAAGAGACCCAGTACTTC. The variable domain in full, with the rest retrieved from reference TRBV5-8 and TRBJ2-5, is EAGVTQSPTHLIKTRGQQATLRCSPISGHTSVYWYQQALGLGLQFLLWYDEGEERNRGNFPPRFSGRQFPNYSSELNVNALELEDSALYLCASSLGVWDQETQYFGPGTRLLVL.

The chain employs TRBV7-2 and TRBJ1-2; 8 nucleotides align to TRBD1. Germline CDR1 is SGHTA and CDR2 is FQGNSA. V gave up 3 bases and J gave up 6 bases; unmatched junction bases: 9. The CDR3 runs 15 residues. The CDR3 bases are TGTGCCAGCAGCTTTAACGCCGGGACAGGAAATGGCTACACCTTC. It yields the protein CASSFNAGTGNGYTF.

The chain is built from TRBV7-9 and TRBJ2-7; the D is unclear. Germline CDR1 and CDR2: SEHNR and FQNEAQ (reference sequence). CDR3 size: 14 residues. V was clipped by 3 bases and J by 4 bases, with 13 bases between them. This CDR3 reads CASSLSESKYEQYF. The CDR3 DNA is TGTGCCAGCAGCTTGTCCGAGAGCAAGTACGAGCAGTACTTC.